This T cell receptor beta chain stems from a study of blood T cells in healthy people across ages (dated by TCRdb to 2015 to 2017). Regarding the complete study: In model experiments, template switching captured about one uniquely barcoded TCR beta cDNA molecule for every two T cells. Age-related changes in TCR beta repertoire diversity were measured in the study by deep sequencing normalized with unique cDNA molecular identifiers. The donors were split into four age groups: young (average 16 years), middle-aged (about 40), aged (approximately 60) and long-lived (roughly 86). To avoid experimental bias, donors of different ages were distributed randomly across sequencing lanes. For two donors (one aged 18 to 30 and one aged 80 or older), the study analyzed two additional independent replicas of 1 million unique cDNA reads from the same blood draw.

Systemically healthy Caucasian individuals from Russia, 39 in total and aged about 6 to 95 years, were included as donors. Each donor gave ten milliliters of peripheral blood, drawn into EDTA-treated Vacutainer tubes. Ficoll-Paque density-gradient centrifugation was used to isolate PBMCs, with at least 7 million per sample. Total RNA was extracted from PBMCs with Trizol reagent, with at least 6 micrograms obtained per sample. For every donor, flow cytometry on a PBMC aliquot measured the percentage of naive CD45RAhigh/CD27high T cells. Library generation was performed with 5' RACE. Reads for this sample came from an Illumina HiSeq 2500. A second PCR of 7 to 11 cycles was run with a J-beta primer mix and a sample-barcoded 5' primer. A template-switch 5' adaptor carrying 12 random nucleotides introduced a unique molecular identifier onto each TCR beta cDNA molecule. At least 2.5 million CDR3-containing paired-end reads were obtained from each sample. First-strand cDNA was synthesized from all RNA with the Mint cDNA synthesis kit, primed by a TRBC-specific oligonucleotide. Following uracil-DNA glycosylase treatment, all cDNA underwent a first 18-cycle PCR with the universal primers M1SS and BC2_uni_R. On the study's bioinformatics: Normalization of each sample was performed by random selection of 1 million high-quality reads, each carrying a distinct molecular identifier. Instead of being binned into consensus sequences, reads with shared molecular identifiers were discarded. MiTCR, run with a Q25 quality threshold and the strictest error-elimination algorithm, handled CDR3 identification, clonotype clustering and error correction. Lower-bound total TCR beta diversity was estimated with a nonparametric unseen species model using Euler transformation. Clones were called with MiXCR by TCRdb after fastp trimmed the public reads at Q25, and only in-frame beta chains were retained. One record per CDR3 amino acid sequence lists the most common genes and DNA. For this entry, the V and J calls and clone size follow TCRdb and not the study's own pipeline. This sample gives approximately 1.5 million distinct CDR3 sequences in total; roughly 43% of them show up just once. The ten largest make up 4% of the sample.

CDR1 and CDR2, looked up from the germline V gene, are SQVTM and ANQGSEA. Inclusive of the bounding cysteine and phenylalanine, the CDR3 is 14 residues long. Only CDR3 DNA is held: 42 bases, read in frame from base 1. Between the V and J ends, shortened by 3 bases and 0 bases respectively, the junction contains 9 bases. This clonotype was seen more than once but under ten times. Its antigen remains undetermined. No base quality information exists; no much larger clone differs at one position. What the work shows at the level of the full study, not this receptor alone: Estimates of total diversity based on one million sequenced T cells were considered lower bounds and underestimates. Compared with the aged group, more naive CD4+ T cells, fewer expanded clones and increased TCR diversity were shown by the long-lived group, suggesting age selection. Bulk unsorted PBMC profiling prevented conclusive comparison of naive and antigen-experienced compartments. Because donor CMV infection status was unknown, age-related changes in expanded clonotypes were potentially confounded. Observed TCR beta diversity per million T cells fell roughly linearly with age, and a significant reduction was already apparent by age around 36. The percentage of naive T cells measured by flow cytometry correlated strongly with observed TCR beta diversity.

Recombination joined TRBV29-1 with TRBJ1-5, with the D gene not clear enough to name. Sequenced: blood. The TCR was taken from a woman between 18 and 29 years old in good health. The DNA reads TGCAGCGTTGATTCCGGTCATAGCAATCAGCCCCAGCATTTT. This is translated as CSVDSGHSNQPQHF.